This T cell receptor beta chain was sequenced for a study of T cells after yellow fever vaccination. Study observations and caveats: Although the secondary response was weaker, it peaked faster, at day 5 versus 15. Post-booster repertoires contained most primary-vaccination clones again (almost 97% CD4, about 90% CD8). Within FACS-sorted repertoires, abundant clonotypes contaminating from the bulk population could be present.

With respect to this clonotype: Its antigen remains unknown.

A 5'RACE template-switching step, the method used to make TCR cDNA, added a universal primer site and UMIs. TCRdb passed the 5' RACE reads through MiXCR, listing each CDR3 protein once. The sample records hundreds of thousands of distinct CDR3 sequences, 9% to 15% being singletons. Germline CDR1 is MDHEN and CDR2 is SYDVKM. Trimming took 6 bases from V and 3 from J; bases not matched to a gene: 7. The CDR3 sequence is 15 residues long. The TCR originated in a man aged 30 to 39 who received the YFV17D yellow fever vaccine. The rearrangement uses TRBV28 and TRBJ2-1; TRBD2 aligns across 8 bases. Material: PBMCs, obtained on the day of the yellow fever booster vaccination. The CDR3: CASSKPGLGYNEQFF. The DNA for the CDR3 is TGTGCCAGCAGCAAACCGGGACTAGGCTACAATGAGCAGTTCTTC.